This entry lists 5 T cell receptor beta chains sequenced from one sample in a study of lymphopenia after photon versus proton radiotherapy. Assay: immunoSEQ multiplex PCR; the TCRdb copy retains only in-frame clones and omits some. This table has around 26,000 clones, around 90% appearing once. The specimen comprised peripheral blood, sampled from a patient treated with photon-based radiotherapy. The receptor source for this set is a woman aged 45-65 years with cholangiocarcinoma.

The chain uses TRBV7-9 and TRBJ1-6; tentatively, D is TRBD1 (5 bases). Trimming pared 3 bases from V and 6 bases from J, leaving 9 bases between. Germline lookup yields CDR1 SEHNR and CDR2 FQNEAQ (reference sequence). This CDR3 comprises 14 residues. Written as DNA, the CDR3 is TGTGCCAGCAGCTTGGCACAGGTTAATTCACCCCTCCACTTT. It specifies CASSLAQVNSPLHF.

The J gene is TRBJ2-7, the V gene TRBV10-2; TRBD2 is a possible D gene (8 bases). The CDR3 has 17 amino acids. V was trimmed by 3 bases and J by 0 bases, leaving 18 bases between them. Germline assignment: CDR1 WSHSY and CDR2 SAAADI. The chain's CDR3 is CASSDGGGQRSSYEQYF. The CDR3 DNA sequence: TGCGCCAGCAGTGACGGGGGGGGACAGCGAAGCTCCTACGAGCAGTACTTC.

The rearrangement links TRBV14 to TRBJ2-7, with D possibly matching TRBD1 (6 bases). Germline V gene data show CDR1 as SGHDN and CDR2 as FVKESK. V gave up 4 bases and J gave up 4 bases, with 14 bases separating them. This CDR3 region has 14 residues. CDR3 nucleotide sequence: TGTGCCAGCAGCCCTCAGGGGATAGGGTACGAGCAGTACTTC. Translation gives CASSPQGIGYEQYF.

This clone was observed a few times. The chain recombines TRBV6-1 with TRBJ1-6, with D unresolved. The CDR3 spans 12 residues. Germline CDR1 and CDR2: MNHNS and SASEGT. Trimming took 5 bases from V and 7 from J, leaving 6 bases between them. CDR3 sequence reads: CASSTQNSPLHF. In nucleotides, the CDR3 is TGTGCCAGCAGTACTCAGAATTCACCCCTCCACTTT.

This chain's CDR3 is CASSQDKNRIYEQYF. CDR3 coding DNA: TGCGCCAGCAGCCAAGATAAGAACAGAATCTACGAGCAGTACTTC. The chain combines TRBV4-3 with TRBJ2-7, with D unclear. Germline lookup yields CDR1 LGHNA and CDR2 YSLEER. With 0 bases removed from V and 3 bases from J, the gap between germline ends came to 12 bases. The CDR3 spans 15 residues.